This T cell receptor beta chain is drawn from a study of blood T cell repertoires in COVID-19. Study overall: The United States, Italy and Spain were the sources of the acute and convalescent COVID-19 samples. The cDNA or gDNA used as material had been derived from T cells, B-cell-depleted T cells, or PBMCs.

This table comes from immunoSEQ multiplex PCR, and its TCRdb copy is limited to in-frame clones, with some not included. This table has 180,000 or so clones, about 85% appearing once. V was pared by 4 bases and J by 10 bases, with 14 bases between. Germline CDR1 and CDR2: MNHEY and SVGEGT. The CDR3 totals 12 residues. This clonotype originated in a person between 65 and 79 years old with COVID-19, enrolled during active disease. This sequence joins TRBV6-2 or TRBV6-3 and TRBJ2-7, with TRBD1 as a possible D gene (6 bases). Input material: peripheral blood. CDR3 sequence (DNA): TGTGCCAGCAGTTGGGCAGGGGCCGTCCAGTACTTC. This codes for CASSWAGAVQYF.